This T cell receptor beta chain was observed in a study of T cell repertoires in cytomegalovirus infection. The CDR3 loop spans 14 amino acids. With 5 bases clipped from V and 7 bases from J, the junction kept 8 bases outside the gene matches. MiXCR, run by TCRdb on the reads, gives a single entry per CDR3 protein. The data hold about 180,000 distinct CDR3 sequences, with 14% observed a single time. In this sample, this clonotype turned up many times. This clonotype was obtained from a human donor in good health (CMV status not recorded). Some clones in this sample may be carry-over from other donors' samples. The sample was PBMCs. This rearrangement joins TRBV12-3 or TRBV12-4 to TRBJ2-1; 7 nucleotides line up with TRBD2. The CDR3 DNA reads as TGTGCCAGCAGTGGCCTGGGCGGGGGTAATGAGCAGTTCTTC. Amino acid sequence: CASSGLGGGNEQFF.